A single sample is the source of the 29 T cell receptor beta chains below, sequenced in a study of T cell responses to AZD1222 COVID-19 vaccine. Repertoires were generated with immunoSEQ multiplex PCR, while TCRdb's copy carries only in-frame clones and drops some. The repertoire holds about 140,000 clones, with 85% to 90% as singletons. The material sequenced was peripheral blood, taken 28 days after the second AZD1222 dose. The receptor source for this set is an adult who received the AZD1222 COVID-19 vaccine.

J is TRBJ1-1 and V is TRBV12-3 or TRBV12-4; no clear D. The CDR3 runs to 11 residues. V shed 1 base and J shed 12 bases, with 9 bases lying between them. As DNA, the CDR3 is TGTGCCAGCAGTTTAGGGGTTTTCCCTTTCTTT. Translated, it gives CASSLGVFPFF.

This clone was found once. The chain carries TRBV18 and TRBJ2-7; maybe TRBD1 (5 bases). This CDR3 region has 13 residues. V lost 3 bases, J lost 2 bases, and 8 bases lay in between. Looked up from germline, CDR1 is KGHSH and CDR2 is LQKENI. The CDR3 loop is CASSPRRAYEQYF. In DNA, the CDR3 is TGTGCCAGCTCACCGCGCAGGGCCTACGAGCAGTACTTC. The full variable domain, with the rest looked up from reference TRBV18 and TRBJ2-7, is NAGVMQNPRHLVRRRGQEARLRCSPMKGHSHVYWYRQLPEEGLKFMVYLQKENIIDESGMPKERFSAEFPKEGPSILRIQQVVRGDSAAYFCASSPRRAYEQYFGPGTRLTVT.

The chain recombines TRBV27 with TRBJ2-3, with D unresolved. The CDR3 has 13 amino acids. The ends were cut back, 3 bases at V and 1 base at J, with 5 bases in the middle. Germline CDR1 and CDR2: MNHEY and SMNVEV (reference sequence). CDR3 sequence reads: CASSFGGTDTQYF. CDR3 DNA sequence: TGTGCCAGCAGTTTCGGCGGCACAGATACGCAGTATTTT.

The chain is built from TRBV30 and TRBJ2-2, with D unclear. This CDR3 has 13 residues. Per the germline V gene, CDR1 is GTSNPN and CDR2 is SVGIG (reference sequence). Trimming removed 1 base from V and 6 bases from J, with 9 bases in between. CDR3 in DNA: TGTGCCTGGAGTGCCCTACTTCCCGGGGAGCTGTTTTTT. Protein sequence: CAWSALLPGELFF.

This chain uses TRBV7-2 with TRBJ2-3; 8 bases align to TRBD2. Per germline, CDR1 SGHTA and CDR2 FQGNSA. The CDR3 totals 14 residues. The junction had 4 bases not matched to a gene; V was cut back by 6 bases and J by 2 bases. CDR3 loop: CASRVSGTTDTQYF. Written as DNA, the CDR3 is TGTGCCAGCAGAGTTAGCGGGACCACAGATACGCAGTATTTT. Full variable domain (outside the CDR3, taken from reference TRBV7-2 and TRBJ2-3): GAGVSQSPSNKVTEKGKDVELRCDPISGHTALYWYRQSLGQGLEFLIYFQGNSAPDKSGLPSDRFSAERTGGSVSTLTIQRTQQEDSAVYLCASRVSGTTDTQYFGPGTRLTVL.

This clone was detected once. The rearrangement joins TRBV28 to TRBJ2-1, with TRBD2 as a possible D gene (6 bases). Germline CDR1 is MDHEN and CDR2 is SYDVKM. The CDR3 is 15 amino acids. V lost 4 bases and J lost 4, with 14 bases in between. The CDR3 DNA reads TGTGCCAGCAGTTCTCGAGGGAGGCGATACAATGAGCAGTTCTTC. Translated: CASSSRGRRYNEQFF.

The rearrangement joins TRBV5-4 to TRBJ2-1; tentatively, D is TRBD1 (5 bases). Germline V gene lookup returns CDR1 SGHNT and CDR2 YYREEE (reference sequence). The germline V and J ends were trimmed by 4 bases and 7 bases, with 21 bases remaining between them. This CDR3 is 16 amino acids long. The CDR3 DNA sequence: TGTGCCAGCAGCCTGCCCCCCGGGCCAGGGCGTAATGAGCAGTTCTTC. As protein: CASSLPPGPGRNEQFF.

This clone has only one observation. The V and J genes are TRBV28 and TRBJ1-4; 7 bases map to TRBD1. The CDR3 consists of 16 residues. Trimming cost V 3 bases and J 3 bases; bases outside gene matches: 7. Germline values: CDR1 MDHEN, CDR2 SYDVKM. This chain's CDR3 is CASSLQGGSANEKLFF. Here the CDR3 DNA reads TGTGCCAGCAGTTTGCAGGGGGGCTCAGCTAATGAAAAACTGTTTTTT. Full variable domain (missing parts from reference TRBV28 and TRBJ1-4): DVKVTQSSRYLVKRTGEKVFLECVQDMDHENMFWYRQDPGLGLRLIYFSYDVKMKEKGDIPEGYSVSREKKERFSLILESASTNQTSMYLCASSLQGGSANEKLFFGSGTQLSVL.

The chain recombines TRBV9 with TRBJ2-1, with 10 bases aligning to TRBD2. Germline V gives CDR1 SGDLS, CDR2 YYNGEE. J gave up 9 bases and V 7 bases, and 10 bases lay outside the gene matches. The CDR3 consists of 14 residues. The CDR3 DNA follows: TGTGCCAGCGCCACTAGGTCTAGCGGGGGTGAGCAGTTCTTC. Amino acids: CASATRSSGGEQFF. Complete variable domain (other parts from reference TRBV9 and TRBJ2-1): DSGVTQTPKHLITATGQRVTLRCSPRSGDLSVYWYQQSLDQGLQFLIQYYNGEERAKGNILERFSAQQFPDLHSELNLSSLELGDSALYFCASATRSSGGEQFFGPGTRLTVL.

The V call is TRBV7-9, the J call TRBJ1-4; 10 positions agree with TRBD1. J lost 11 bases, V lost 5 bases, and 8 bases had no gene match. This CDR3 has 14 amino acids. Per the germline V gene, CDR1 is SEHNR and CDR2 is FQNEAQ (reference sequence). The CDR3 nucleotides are TGTGCCAGCAGCAGGGGGACAGGGGTGAGGAAACTGTTTTTT. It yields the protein CASSRGTGVRKLFF.

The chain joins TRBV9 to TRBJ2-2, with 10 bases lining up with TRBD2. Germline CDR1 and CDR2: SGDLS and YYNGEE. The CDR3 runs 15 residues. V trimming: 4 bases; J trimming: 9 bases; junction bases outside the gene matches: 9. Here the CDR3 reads CASSPIAGGGRELFF. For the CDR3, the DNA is TGTGCCAGCAGCCCCATAGCGGGGGGAGGCAGGGAGCTGTTTTTT. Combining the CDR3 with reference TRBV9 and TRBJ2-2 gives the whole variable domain DSGVTQTPKHLITATGQRVTLRCSPRSGDLSVYWYQQSLDQGLQFLIQYYNGEERAKGNILERFSAQQFPDLHSELNLSSLELGDSALYFCASSPIAGGGRELFFGEGSRLTVL.

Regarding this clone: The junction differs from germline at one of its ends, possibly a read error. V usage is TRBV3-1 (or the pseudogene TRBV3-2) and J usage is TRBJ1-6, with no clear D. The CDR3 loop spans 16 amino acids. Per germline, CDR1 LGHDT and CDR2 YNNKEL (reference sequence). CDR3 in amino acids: CASTQRSGRSSSPLHF. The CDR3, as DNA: TGTGCCAGCACCCAACGGAGTGGTAGATCGAGTTCACCCCTCCACTTT.

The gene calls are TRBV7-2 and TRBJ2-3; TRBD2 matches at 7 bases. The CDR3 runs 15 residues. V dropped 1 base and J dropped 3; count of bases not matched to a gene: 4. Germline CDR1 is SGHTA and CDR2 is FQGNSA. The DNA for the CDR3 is TGTGCCAGCAGCTTAGTGGGCGGGAGTACAGATACGCAGTATTTT. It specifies CASSLVGGSTDTQYF.

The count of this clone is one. Written as DNA, the CDR3 is TGTGCCAGTGGCGCGGGAGGGTCATACTACGAGCAGTACTTC. Amino acid sequence: CASGAGGSYYEQYF. The rearrangement joins TRBV6-5 to TRBJ2-7; 9 bases line up with TRBD2. The CDR3 sequence is 14 residues long. V was pared by 9 bases and J by 3 bases, with 9 bases of the junction left unmatched. The germline V gene has CDR1 MNHEY and CDR2 SVGAGI.

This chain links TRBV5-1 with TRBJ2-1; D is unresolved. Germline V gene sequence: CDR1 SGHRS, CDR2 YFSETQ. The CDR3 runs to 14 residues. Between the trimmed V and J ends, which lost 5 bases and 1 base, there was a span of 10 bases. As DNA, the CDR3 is TGCGCCAGCAGTGAGGCTGGATCCTACAATGAGCAGTTCTTC. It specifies CASSEAGSYNEQFF.

The CDR3 DNA sequence: TGTGCCAGCAGCGTAGCCCCGGGACAGGGTACCTATGGCTACACCTTC. Translated: CASSVAPGQGTYGYTF. V and J are TRBV9 and TRBJ1-2; 9 nucleotides match TRBD1. V was pared by 0 bases and J by 4 bases, with 7 bases of the junction left unmatched. This CDR3 has 16 residues. Germline V gene data show CDR1 as SGDLS and CDR2 as YYNGEE.

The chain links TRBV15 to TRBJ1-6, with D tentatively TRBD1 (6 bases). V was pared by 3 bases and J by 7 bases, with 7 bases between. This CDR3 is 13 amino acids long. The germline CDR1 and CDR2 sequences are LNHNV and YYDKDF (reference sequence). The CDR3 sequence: CATSRDRNSPLHF. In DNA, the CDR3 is TGTGCCACCAGCAGGGACAGAAATTCACCCCTCCACTTT.

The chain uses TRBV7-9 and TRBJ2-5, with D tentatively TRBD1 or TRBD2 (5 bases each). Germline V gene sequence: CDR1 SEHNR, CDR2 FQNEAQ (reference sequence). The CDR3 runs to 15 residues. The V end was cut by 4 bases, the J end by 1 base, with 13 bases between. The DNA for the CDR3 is TGTGCCAGCAGCTCCCTCGGGGACGTCCAAGAGACCCAGTACTTC. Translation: CASSSLGDVQETQYF.

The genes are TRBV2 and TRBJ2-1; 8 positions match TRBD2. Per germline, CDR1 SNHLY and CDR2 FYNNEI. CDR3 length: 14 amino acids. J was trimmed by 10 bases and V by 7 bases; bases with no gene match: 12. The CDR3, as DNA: TGTGCCAGCACTCGGGGGACTAGTCGGGCCGAGCAGTTCTTC. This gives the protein CASTRGTSRAEQFF.

CDR3 sequence: CASADSGNTIYF. CDR3 bases: TGTGCCAGCGCGGACTCTGGAAACACCATATATTTT. This sequence joins TRBV6-6 and TRBJ1-3, with D unresolved. Germline lookup yields CDR1 MNHNY and CDR2 SVGAGI (reference sequence). There are 12 residues in the CDR3. Trimming removed 8 bases at V and 0 bases at J, with 5 bases between.

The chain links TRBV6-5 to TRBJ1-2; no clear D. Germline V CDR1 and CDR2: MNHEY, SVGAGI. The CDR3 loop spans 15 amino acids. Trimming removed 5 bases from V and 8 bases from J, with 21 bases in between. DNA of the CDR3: TGTGCCAGCAGTCCCACGGGAGATGGCTTAGGGGGCTACACCTTC. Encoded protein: CASSPTGDGLGGYTF.

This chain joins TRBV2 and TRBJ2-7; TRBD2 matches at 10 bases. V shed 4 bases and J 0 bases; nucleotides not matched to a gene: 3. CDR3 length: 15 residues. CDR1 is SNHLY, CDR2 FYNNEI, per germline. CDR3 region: CASSGSSGSSYEQYF. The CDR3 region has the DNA TGTGCCAGCAGTGGATCTAGCGGGAGCTCCTACGAGCAGTACTTC. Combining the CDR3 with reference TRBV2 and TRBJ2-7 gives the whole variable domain EPEVTQTPSHQVTQMGQEVILRCVPISNHLYFYWYRQILGQKVEFLVSFYNNEISEKSEIFDDQFSVERPDGSNFTLKIRSTKLEDSAMYFCASSGSSGSSYEQYFGPGTRLTVT.

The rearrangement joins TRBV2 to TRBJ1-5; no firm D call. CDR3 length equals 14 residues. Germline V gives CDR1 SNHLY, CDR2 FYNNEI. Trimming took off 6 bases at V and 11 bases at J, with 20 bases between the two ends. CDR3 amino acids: CASRDLRGAEAQHF. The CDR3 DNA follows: TGTGCCAGCAGGGACCTTCGAGGAGCCGAGGCCCAGCATTTT. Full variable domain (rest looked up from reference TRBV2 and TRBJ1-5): EPEVTQTPSHQVTQMGQEVILRCVPISNHLYFYWYRQILGQKVEFLVSFYNNEISEKSEIFDDQFSVERPDGSNFTLKIRSTKLEDSAMYFCASRDLRGAEAQHFGDGTRLSIL.

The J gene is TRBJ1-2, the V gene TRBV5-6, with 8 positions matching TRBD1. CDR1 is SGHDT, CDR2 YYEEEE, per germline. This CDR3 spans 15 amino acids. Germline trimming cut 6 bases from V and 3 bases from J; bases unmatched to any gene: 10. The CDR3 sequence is CASTLKVTGDYGYTF. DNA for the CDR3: TGTGCCAGCACTCTTAAGGTGACAGGGGACTATGGCTACACCTTC.

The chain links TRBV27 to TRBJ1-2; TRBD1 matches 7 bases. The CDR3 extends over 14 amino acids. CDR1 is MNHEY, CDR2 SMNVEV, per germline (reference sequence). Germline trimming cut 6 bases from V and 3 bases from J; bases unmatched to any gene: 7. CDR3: CASRKLDRDYGYTF. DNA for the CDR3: TGTGCCAGCAGAAAGCTCGACAGGGACTATGGCTACACCTTC.

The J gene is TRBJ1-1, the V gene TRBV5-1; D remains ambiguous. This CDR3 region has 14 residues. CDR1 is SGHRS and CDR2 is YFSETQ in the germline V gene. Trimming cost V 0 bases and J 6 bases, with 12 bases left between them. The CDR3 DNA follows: TGCGCCAGCAGCTTGGATGGGAGGGCCTCTGAAGCTTTCTTT. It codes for CASSLDGRASEAFF. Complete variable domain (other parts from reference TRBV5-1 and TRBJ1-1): KAGVTQTPRYLIKTRGQQVTLSCSPISGHRSVSWYQQTPGQGLQFLFEYFSETQRNKGNFPGRFSGRQFSNSRSEMNVSTLELGDSALYLCASSLDGRASEAFFGQGTRLTVV.

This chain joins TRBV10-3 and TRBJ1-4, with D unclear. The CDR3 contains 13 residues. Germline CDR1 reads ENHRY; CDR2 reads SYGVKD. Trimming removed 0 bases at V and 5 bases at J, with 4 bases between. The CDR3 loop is CAISESLNEKLFF. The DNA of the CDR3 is TGTGCCATCAGTGAGTCCTTGAATGAAAAACTGTTTTTT.

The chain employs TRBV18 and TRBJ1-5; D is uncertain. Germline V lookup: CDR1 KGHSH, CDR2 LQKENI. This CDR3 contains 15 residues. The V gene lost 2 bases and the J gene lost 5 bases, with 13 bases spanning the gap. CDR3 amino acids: CASSPGRAGDQPQHF. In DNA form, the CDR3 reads TGTGCCAGCTCACCAGGGAGGGCTGGGGATCAGCCCCAGCATTTT.

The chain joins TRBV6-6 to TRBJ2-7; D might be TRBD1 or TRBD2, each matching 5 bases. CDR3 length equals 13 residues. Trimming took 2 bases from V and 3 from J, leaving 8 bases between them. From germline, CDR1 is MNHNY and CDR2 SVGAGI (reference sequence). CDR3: CASSYGTDYEQYV. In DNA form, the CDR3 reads TGTGCCAGCAGTTACGGGACCGACTACGAGCAGTACGTC.